The 32 T cell receptor beta chains given below trace back to one sample, sequenced in a study of OX40 agonist ivuxolimab in advanced cancers. TCRdb keeps only in-frame clones here, not all; method: immunoSEQ multiplex PCR. The sample contains 65,000 to 90,000 clones, 75% to 85% of which appear only once. The source was CD4+ or CD8+ T cells sorted from blood, collected in a trial of the OX40 agonist ivuxolimab. The receptor source for this set is an adult with an advanced solid tumor such as melanoma, head and neck, liver or kidney cancer.

The chain joins TRBV11-2 to TRBJ2-3; D remains ambiguous. V was cut by 8 bases and J by 0 bases, with 9 bases left in between. The germline CDR1 and CDR2 sequences are SGHAT and FQNNGV. CDR3 length equals 13 residues. Written as DNA, the CDR3 is TGTGCCAGCCACGCGCCGAGCACAGATACGCAGTATTTT. The encoded protein is CASHAPSTDTQYF. Full variable domain (remainder filled in from reference TRBV11-2 and TRBJ2-3): EAGVAQSPRYKIIEKRQSVAFWCNPISGHATLYWYQQILGQGPKLLIQFQNNGVVDDSQLPKDRFSAERLKGVDSTLKIQPAKLEDSAVYLCASHAPSTDTQYFGPGTRLTVL.

The V call is TRBV11-2, the J call TRBJ1-2, with a weak D call TRBD1 (6 bases). Deletions cut 0 bases from V and 4 bases from J, with 15 bases between. From germline, CDR1 is SGHAT and CDR2 FQNNGV. CDR3 length: 16 amino acids. The CDR3 loop is CASSLDLGGPLYGYTF. In DNA, the CDR3 is TGTGCCAGCAGCTTAGATCTGGGGGGGCCCCTCTATGGCTACACCTTC.

The chain employs TRBV5-6 and TRBJ1-2; no reliable D call. Germline CDR1 SGHDT, CDR2 YYEEEE. Trimming cost V 0 bases and J 8 bases, with 5 bases left between them. CDR3 length: 11 residues. The CDR3 spells CASSLEFGYTF. The CDR3, as DNA: TGTGCCAGCAGCTTGGAGTTCGGCTACACCTTC.

The rearrangement uses TRBV4-3 and TRBJ1-6; 9 nucleotides match TRBD1. Germline V gene sequence: CDR1 LGHNA, CDR2 YSLEER. This CDR3 comprises 14 residues. The junction had 0 bases not matched to a gene; V was cut back by 1 base and J by 8 bases. The CDR3 sequence is CASSQGTGDSPLHF. CDR3 DNA: TGCGCCAGCAGCCAAGGGACAGGGGATTCACCCCTCCACTTT.

The chain uses TRBV7-9 and TRBJ1-2; D is uncertain. Germline V CDR1 and CDR2: SEHNR, FQNEAQ (reference sequence). V shed 5 bases and J shed 6 bases, with 16 bases lying between them. This CDR3 has 14 residues. Here the CDR3 DNA reads TGTGCCAGCAGCCCTGGACCGGAAAGGCATGGCTACACCTTC. Protein: CASSPGPERHGYTF.

The chain combines TRBV18 with TRBJ2-1; 15 bases are a match to TRBD2. Looked up from germline, CDR1 is KGHSH and CDR2 is LQKENI. J lost 3 bases, V lost 1 base, and 4 bases had no gene match. CDR3 length equals 18 residues. The CDR3 protein is CASSPRTSGGGYYNEQFF. Here the CDR3 DNA reads TGTGCCAGCTCACCACGGACTAGCGGGGGGGGGTACTACAATGAGCAGTTCTTC.

This rearrangement joins TRBV10-3 to TRBJ2-3; weak D call: TRBD2 (5 bases). This CDR3 contains 14 residues. The V gene lost 9 bases and the J gene lost 3 bases, with 16 bases spanning the gap. Germline loops: CDR1 ENHRY, CDR2 SYGVKD. This CDR3 is CAIGESQRTDTQYF. The CDR3 DNA sequence: TGTGCCATTGGGGAGAGCCAAAGGACAGATACGCAGTATTTT.

In DNA, the CDR3 is TGTGCCAGCAGCACTAGCGGGGGGGTAGAGCAGTTCTTC. Translated: CASSTSGGVEQFF. V gene TRBV7-3 combines with J gene TRBJ2-1, with 13 nucleotides matching TRBD2. J gave up 10 bases and V 5 bases, and 2 bases lay outside the gene matches. This CDR3 has 13 residues. In germline, CDR1 is SGHTA, CDR2 FQGTGA.

This chain joins TRBV6-5 and TRBJ1-2, with 7 nucleotides matching TRBD1. This CDR3 region has 15 residues. With 4 bases clipped from V and 9 bases from J, the junction kept 14 bases outside the gene matches. Germline assignment: CDR1 MNHEY and CDR2 SVGAGI. CDR3 DNA sequence: TGTGCCAGCAGTTTGTCGTACAGGGGAGTTCTAAGCTACACCTTC. Its translation: CASSLSYRGVLSYTF.

This clone was seen more than once but under ten times. The chain combines TRBV7-9 with TRBJ1-3; D is unclear. Germline-derived CDR1 and CDR2 are SEHNR and FQNEAQ (reference sequence). The ends were cut back, 2 bases at V and 0 bases at J, with 8 bases in the middle. The CDR3 loop spans 15 amino acids. In DNA, the CDR3 is TGTGCCAGCAGCTTAACCCCACACTCTGGAAACACCATATATTTT. Translating it yields CASSLTPHSGNTIYF.

V usage is TRBV2 and J usage is TRBJ1-2; TRBD1 matches 8 bases. This CDR3 has 12 residues. CDR1 is SNHLY, CDR2 FYNNEI, per germline. V was clipped by 4 bases and J by 7 bases; unmatched bases: 2. CDR3 protein: CASSGTGTGYTF. The DNA for the CDR3 is TGTGCCAGCAGTGGGACAGGGACTGGCTACACCTTC.

The rearrangement links TRBV2 to TRBJ2-3; possibly TRBD1 or TRBD2 for D (5 bases each). Germline V CDR1 and CDR2: SNHLY, FYNNEI. V dropped 3 bases and J dropped 4 bases, with 14 bases sitting between them. The length of the CDR3 is 15 residues. The CDR3 sequence is CASSDGAPSADTQYF. In DNA form, the CDR3 reads TGTGCCAGCAGTGACGGGGCCCCCTCCGCAGATACGCAGTATTTT.

The chain links TRBV7-3 to TRBJ1-6; D gene ambiguous. The CDR3 is 15 amino acids. Between the trimmed V and J ends, which lost 1 base and 9 bases, there was a span of 13 bases. The germline CDR1 and CDR2 sequences are SGHTA and FQGTGA. CDR3 amino acids: CASSLKEGSGSPLHF. The CDR3 region has the DNA TGTGCCAGCAGCTTAAAAGAGGGCTCTGGTTCACCCCTCCACTTT.

The V and J genes are TRBV19 and TRBJ2-7; TRBD2 matches 7 bases. The germline V gene encodes CDR1 LNHDA and CDR2 SQIVND (reference sequence). J gave up 2 bases and V 4 bases, and 8 bases lay outside the gene matches. The CDR3 is 15 residues long. The CDR3 spells CASSTPGGGTYEQYF. The CDR3 coding sequence is TGTGCCAGTAGTACCCCTGGCGGGGGTACCTACGAGCAGTACTTC.

The J gene is TRBJ2-2, the V gene TRBV5-1; D unresolved. The germline V gene has CDR1 SGHRS and CDR2 YFSETQ. The V gene lost 4 bases and the J gene lost 7 bases, with 11 bases spanning the gap. This CDR3 is 13 amino acids long. CDR3 loop: CASSAGPGGELFF. The DNA for the CDR3 is TGCGCCAGCAGCGCCGGACCGGGCGGGGAGCTGTTTTTT.

The V gene is TRBV11-2, the J gene TRBJ1-1; D remains unclear. Trimming left V 3 bases short and J 4 bases short, with 12 bases between. The CDR3 totals 14 residues. Germline V lookup: CDR1 SGHAT, CDR2 FQNNGV. The CDR3 sequence is CASSLEIWATEAFF. CDR3 DNA: TGTGCCAGCAGCTTGGAAATCTGGGCCACTGAAGCTTTCTTT.

The rearrangement links TRBV7-9 to TRBJ2-1; the match to TRBD1 covers 7 bases. Losses at the gene ends were 1 base for V and 4 bases for J; bases not matched to a gene: 10. Germline V gene sequence: CDR1 SEHNR, CDR2 FQNEAQ (reference sequence). The CDR3 has 17 amino acids. Here the CDR3 DNA reads TGTGCCAGCAGCTTAGTAGGACAGGAAGGAGGATACAATGAGCAGTTCTTC. Translated: CASSLVGQEGGYNEQFF. Full variable domain (remainder filled in from reference TRBV7-9 and TRBJ2-1): DTGVSQNPRHKITKRGQNVTFRCDPISEHNRLYWYRQTLGQGPEFLTYFQNEAQLEKSRLLSDRFSAERPKGSFSTLEIQRTEQGDSAMYLCASSLVGQEGGYNEQFFGPGTRLTVL.

The chain is built from TRBV25-1 and TRBJ2-5, with 16 bases lining up with TRBD2. Germline V gene lookup returns CDR1 MGHDK and CDR2 SYGVNS. The V gene end was trimmed by 4 bases and the J gene end by 4 bases; junction bases not matched to a gene: 6. The CDR3 has 17 residues. In DNA, the CDR3 is TGTGCCAGCAGTGTACGGGGGACTAGCGGGGGGGCAGAGACCCAGTACTTC. Amino acid sequence: CASSVRGTSGGAETQYF.

The chain recombines TRBV5-1 with TRBJ1-1, with a tentative D call TRBD1 (5 bases). This CDR3 comprises 14 residues. Germline CDR1 SGHRS, CDR2 YFSETQ. The V end lost 7 bases, the J end lost 2 bases, and 15 bases lay between the germline ends. The CDR3 bases are TGCGCCAGCCGGAGGCAGGGCTCTAACACTGAAGCTTTCTTT. Translated: CASRRQGSNTEAFF.

This clone was observed a handful of times. The chain combines TRBV18 with TRBJ2-6; D unclear. The CDR3 consists of 16 residues. Trimming shortened V by 6 bases and J by 1 base, and 13 bases separated the two germline ends. The germline gives CDR1 KGHSH, CDR2 LQKENI. For the CDR3, the DNA is TGTGCCAGCTCTCCAAGGACGGATTCTGGGGCCAACGTCCTGACTTTC. As protein: CASSPRTDSGANVLTF.

The chain recombines TRBV5-6 with TRBJ2-7; D call uncertain. Trimming removed 6 bases at V and 2 bases at J, with 12 bases between. CDR1 and CDR2 from the germline V gene are SGHDT and YYEEEE. This CDR3 region has 13 residues. The CDR3: CASTAAGPYEQYF. The CDR3 region has the DNA TGTGCCAGCACCGCGGCTGGGCCCTACGAGCAGTACTTC.

The chain combines TRBV6-6 with TRBJ1-2; D is perhaps TRBD1 (5 bases). V was shortened by 7 bases and J by 1 base, with 16 bases between the two germline ends. Germline V gene data show CDR1 as MNHNY and CDR2 as SVGAGI (reference sequence). This CDR3 region has 15 residues. The CDR3 here is CASNPDRGINYGYTF. DNA of the CDR3: TGTGCCAGCAACCCTGATCGGGGGATTAACTATGGCTACACCTTC.

The chain joins TRBV6-6 to TRBJ2-3, with D tentatively TRBD1 (6 bases). Between the trimmed V and J ends, which lost 6 bases and 1 base, there was a span of 11 bases. The CDR3 consists of 14 residues. Looked up from germline, CDR1 is MNHNY and CDR2 is SVGAGI (reference sequence). The CDR3 coding sequence is TGTGCCAGCAGAGACCCAGGGGGCACAGATACGCAGTATTTT. It codes for CASRDPGGTDTQYF.

This clone was seen a handful of times. V and J are TRBV10-3 and TRBJ2-7; D gene uncertain. Looked up from germline, CDR1 is ENHRY and CDR2 is SYGVKD. Trimming took off 0 bases at V and 2 bases at J, with 11 bases between the two ends. CDR3 size: 15 residues. CDR3 region: CAISESSGTTYEQYF. CDR3 nucleotides: TGTGCCATCAGTGAGTCGTCAGGAACTACCTACGAGCAGTACTTC.

The chain links TRBV6-1 to TRBJ1-1; D unclear. Trimming left V 7 bases short and J 4 bases short, with 19 bases between. CDR1 is MNHNS and CDR2 is SASEGT in the germline V gene. This CDR3 is built from 15 residues. In nucleotides, the CDR3 is TGTGCCAGCACATCCGGGGAGGGCGCGGGCACTGAAGCTTTCTTT. Its protein is CASTSGEGAGTEAFF.

This clone is a singleton in its sample. In nucleotides, the CDR3 is TGTGCCAGCAGTTCGTTGACAGAAAGCTATGGCTACACCTTC. The encoded protein is CASSSLTESYGYTF. The chain recombines TRBV6-5 with TRBJ1-2, with a weak D call TRBD1 (5 bases). The CDR3 consists of 14 residues. Trimming took 4 bases from V and 4 from J, leaving 13 bases between them. Germline V gene data show CDR1 as MNHEY and CDR2 as SVGAGI.

J is TRBJ2-5 and V is TRBV1; no DNA check was done on the table's D call, TRBD2. TRBV1 is reported as a pseudogene. The CDR3 loop spans 15 amino acids. Here the CDR3 DNA reads TGCACCAGCAGCCCCCGACTAGGGCCCCAAGAGACCCAGTACTTC. It translates to CTSSPRLGPQETQYF.

V and J are TRBV18 and TRBJ1-6; 8 bases match TRBD1. This CDR3 contains 15 residues. The trim removed 2 bases at V and 10 bases at J, leaving 7 bases unmatched. The germline CDR1 and CDR2 sequences are KGHSH and LQKENI. The CDR3 DNA follows: TGTGCCAGCTCACCAGACAGGGGATTGGGATCACCCCTCCACTTT. It is translated as CASSPDRGLGSPLHF.

The J gene is TRBJ2-1, the V gene TRBV18, with 12 bases that match TRBD2. Germline V lookup: CDR1 KGHSH, CDR2 LQKENI. J lost 10 bases, V lost 4 bases, and 11 bases had no gene match. This CDR3 has 16 residues. The CDR3 DNA is TGTGCCAGCTCACTGGCAATGGGACTAGCGGGTGGGGAGCAGTTCTTC. Protein sequence: CASSLAMGLAGGEQFF.

The V gene is TRBV6-5, the J gene TRBJ1-3, with unresolved D. Germline CDR1 and CDR2: MNHEY and SVGAGI. The CDR3 is 14 residues long. Trimming took off 6 bases at V and 2 bases at J, with 11 bases between the two ends. DNA for the CDR3: TGTGCCAGCAGGGTACACAGTACTGGAAACACCATATATTTT. Translating it yields CASRVHSTGNTIYF.

The chain couples TRBV6-6 to TRBJ2-1; 8 nucleotides agree with TRBD1. J lost 1 base, V lost 7 bases, and 6 bases had no gene match. CDR1 and CDR2 (germline): MNHNY, SVGAGI (reference sequence). CDR3 size: 15 residues. DNA for the CDR3: TGTGCCAGCATCGACAGGGGAGTATCCTACAATGAGCAGTTCTTC. Translation: CASIDRGVSYNEQFF.

The chain links TRBV25-1 to TRBJ2-2; maybe TRBD2 (5 bases). The CDR3 length is 12 residues. The germline gives CDR1 MGHDK, CDR2 SYGVNS. The V end was cut by 4 bases, the J end by 6 bases, with 6 bases between. The CDR3 loop is CASSAGSGELFF. The CDR3, as DNA: TGTGCCAGCAGTGCGGGGTCCGGGGAGCTGTTTTTT.